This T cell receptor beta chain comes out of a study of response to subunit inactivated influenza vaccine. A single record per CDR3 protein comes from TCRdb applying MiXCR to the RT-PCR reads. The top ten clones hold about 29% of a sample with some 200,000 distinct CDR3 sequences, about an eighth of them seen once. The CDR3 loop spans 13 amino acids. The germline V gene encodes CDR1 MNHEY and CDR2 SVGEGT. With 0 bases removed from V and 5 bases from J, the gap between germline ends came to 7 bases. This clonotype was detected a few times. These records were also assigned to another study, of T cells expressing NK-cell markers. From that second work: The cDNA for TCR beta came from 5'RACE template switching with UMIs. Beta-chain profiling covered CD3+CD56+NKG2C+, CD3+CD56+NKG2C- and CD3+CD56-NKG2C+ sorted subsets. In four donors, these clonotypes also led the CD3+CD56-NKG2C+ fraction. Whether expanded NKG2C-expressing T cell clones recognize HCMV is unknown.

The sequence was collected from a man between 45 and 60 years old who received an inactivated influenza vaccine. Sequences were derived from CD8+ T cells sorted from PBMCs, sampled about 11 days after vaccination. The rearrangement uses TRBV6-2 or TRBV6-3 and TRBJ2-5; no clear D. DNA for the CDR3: TGTGCCAGCAGTTACTCACGGGTGGAGACCCAGTACTTC. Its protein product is CASSYSRVETQYF.